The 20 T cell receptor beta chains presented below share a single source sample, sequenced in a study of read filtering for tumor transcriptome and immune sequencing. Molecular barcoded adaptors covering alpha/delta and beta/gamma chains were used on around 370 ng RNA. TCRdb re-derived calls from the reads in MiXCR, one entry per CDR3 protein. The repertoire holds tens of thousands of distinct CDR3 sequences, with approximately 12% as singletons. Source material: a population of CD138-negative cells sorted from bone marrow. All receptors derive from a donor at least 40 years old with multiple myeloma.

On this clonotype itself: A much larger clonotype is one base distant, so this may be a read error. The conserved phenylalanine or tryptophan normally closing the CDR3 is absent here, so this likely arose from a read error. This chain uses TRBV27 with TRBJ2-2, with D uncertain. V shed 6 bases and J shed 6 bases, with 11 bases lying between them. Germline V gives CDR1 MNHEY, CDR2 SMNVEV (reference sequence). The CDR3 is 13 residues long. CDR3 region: CASSRRGAGELFL. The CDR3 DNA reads TGTGCCAGCAGCCGTCGCGGAGCCGGGGAGCTGTTTCTT.

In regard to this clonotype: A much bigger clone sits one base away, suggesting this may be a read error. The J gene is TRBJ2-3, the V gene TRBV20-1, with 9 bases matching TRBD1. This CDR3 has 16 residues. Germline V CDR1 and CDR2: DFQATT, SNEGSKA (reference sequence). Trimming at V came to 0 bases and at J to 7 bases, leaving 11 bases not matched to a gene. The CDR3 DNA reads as TGCAGTGCTAGAGATCCCGGGACAGGGAGGACAAATACGCAGTATTTT. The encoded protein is CSARDPGTGRTNTQYF.

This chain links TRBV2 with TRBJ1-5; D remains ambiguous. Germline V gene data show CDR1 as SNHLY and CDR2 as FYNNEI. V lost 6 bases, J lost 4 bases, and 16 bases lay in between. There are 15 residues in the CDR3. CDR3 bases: TGTGCCAGCAGAGAAAAGCGGGGAATTAATCAGCCCCAGCATTTT. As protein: CASREKRGINQPQHF.

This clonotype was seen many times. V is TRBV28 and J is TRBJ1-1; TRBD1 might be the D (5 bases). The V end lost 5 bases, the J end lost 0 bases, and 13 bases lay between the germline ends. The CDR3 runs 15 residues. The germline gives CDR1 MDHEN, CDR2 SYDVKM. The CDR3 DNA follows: TGTGCCAGCAGTCCGAACCGGGACTTGAACACTGAAGCTTTCTTT. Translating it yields CASSPNRDLNTEAFF.

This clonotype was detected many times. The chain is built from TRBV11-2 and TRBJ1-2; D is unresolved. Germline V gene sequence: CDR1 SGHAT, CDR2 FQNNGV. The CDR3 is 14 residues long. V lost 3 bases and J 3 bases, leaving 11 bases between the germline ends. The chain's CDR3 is CASSLEREYYGYTF. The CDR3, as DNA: TGTGCCAGCAGCTTGGAACGGGAGTACTATGGCTACACCTTC.

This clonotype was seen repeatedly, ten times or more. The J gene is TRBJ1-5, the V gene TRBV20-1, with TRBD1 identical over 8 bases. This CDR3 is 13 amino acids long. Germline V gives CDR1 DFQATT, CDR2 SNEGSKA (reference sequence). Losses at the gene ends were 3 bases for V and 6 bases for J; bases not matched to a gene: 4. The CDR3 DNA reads TGCAGTGCTAGTGCAGGGGGCGGTCAGCCCCAGCATTTT. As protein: CSASAGGGQPQHF.

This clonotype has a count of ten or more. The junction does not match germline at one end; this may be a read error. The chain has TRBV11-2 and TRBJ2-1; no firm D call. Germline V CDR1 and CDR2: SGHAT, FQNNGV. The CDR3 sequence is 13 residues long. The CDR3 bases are TGTGCCAGCAGCTTAGGGCCCTACAATGGGCAGTTCTTC. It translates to CASSLGPYNGQFF.

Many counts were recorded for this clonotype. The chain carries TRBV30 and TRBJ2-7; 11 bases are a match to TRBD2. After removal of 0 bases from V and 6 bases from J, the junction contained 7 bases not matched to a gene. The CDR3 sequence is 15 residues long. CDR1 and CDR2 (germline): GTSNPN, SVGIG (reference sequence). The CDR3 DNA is TGTGCCTGGAGTGTAGGGCTAGCGGGAGGTGGCGAGCAGTACTTC. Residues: CAWSVGLAGGGEQYF.

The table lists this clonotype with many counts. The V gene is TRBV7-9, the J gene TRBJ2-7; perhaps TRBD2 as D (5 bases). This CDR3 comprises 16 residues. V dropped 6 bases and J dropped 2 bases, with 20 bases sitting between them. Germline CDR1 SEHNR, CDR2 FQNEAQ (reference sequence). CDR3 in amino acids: CASSRSSGVLPYEQYF. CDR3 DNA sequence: TGTGCCAGCAGTCGGAGTTCCGGGGTACTTCCCTACGAGCAGTACTTC.

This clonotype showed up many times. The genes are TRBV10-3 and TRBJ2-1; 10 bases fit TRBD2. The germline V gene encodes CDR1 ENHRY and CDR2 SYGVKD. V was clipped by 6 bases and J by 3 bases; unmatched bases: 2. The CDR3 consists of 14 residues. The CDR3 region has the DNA TGTGCCATCAGCGGACTAGCGGACTACAATGAGCAGTTCTTC. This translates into CAISGLADYNEQFF.

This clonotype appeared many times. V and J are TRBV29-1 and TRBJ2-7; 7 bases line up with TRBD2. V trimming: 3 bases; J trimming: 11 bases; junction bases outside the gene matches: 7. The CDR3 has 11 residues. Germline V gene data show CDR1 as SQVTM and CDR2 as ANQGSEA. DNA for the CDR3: TGCAGCGTTGAGGAGCGGGATATTGAGTACTTC. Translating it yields CSVEERDIEYF.

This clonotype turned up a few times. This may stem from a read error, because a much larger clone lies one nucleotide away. The CDR3 region is CASRTAHKPLRF. The CDR3 nucleotides read TGTGCCAGCAGGACCGCTCATAAACCCCTCCGCTTT. The chain couples TRBV27 to TRBJ1-1; D call uncertain. Per germline, CDR1 MNHEY and CDR2 SMNVEV (reference sequence). The CDR3 covers 12 residues.

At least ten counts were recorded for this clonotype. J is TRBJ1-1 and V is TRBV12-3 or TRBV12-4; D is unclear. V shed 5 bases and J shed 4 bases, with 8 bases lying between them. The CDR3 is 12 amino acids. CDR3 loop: CASSPRLTEAFF. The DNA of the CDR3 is TGTGCCAGCAGTCCCCGCCTCACTGAAGCTTTCTTT.

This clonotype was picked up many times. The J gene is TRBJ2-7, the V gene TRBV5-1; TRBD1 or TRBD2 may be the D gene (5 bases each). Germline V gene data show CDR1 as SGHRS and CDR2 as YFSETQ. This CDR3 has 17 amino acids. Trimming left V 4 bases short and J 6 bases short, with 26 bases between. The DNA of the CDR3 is TGCGCCAGCAGCCCCACCGCCGGGACGAGGGGAAGAGGCGAGCAGTACTTC. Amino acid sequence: CASSPTAGTRGRGEQYF.

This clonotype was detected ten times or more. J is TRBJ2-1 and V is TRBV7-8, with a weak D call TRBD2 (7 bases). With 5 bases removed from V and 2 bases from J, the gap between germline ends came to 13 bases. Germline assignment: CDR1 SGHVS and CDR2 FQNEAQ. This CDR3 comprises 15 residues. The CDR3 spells CASSGRGRAYNEQFF. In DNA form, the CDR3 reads TGTGCCAGCAGCGGTAGGGGGAGGGCCTACAATGAGCAGTTCTTC. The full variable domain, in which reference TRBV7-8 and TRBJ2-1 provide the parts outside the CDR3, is GAGVSQSPRYKVAKRGQDVALRCDPISGHVSLFWYQQALGQGPEFLTYFQNEAQLDKSGLPSDRFFAERPEGSVSTLKIQRTQQEDSAVYLCASSGRGRAYNEQFFGPGTRLTVL.

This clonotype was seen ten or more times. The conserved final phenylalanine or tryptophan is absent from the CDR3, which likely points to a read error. The CDR3 sequence is CSARDPMGVGQPQHL. CDR3 DNA sequence: TGCAGTGCTAGAGATCCTATGGGGGTGGGTCAGCCCCAGCATCTT. The gene calls are TRBV20-1 and TRBJ1-5; weak D call: TRBD1 (5 bases). The CDR3 contains 15 residues. CDR1 is DFQATT and CDR2 is SNEGSKA in the germline V gene (reference sequence). V was pared by 0 bases and J by 6 bases, with 15 bases between.

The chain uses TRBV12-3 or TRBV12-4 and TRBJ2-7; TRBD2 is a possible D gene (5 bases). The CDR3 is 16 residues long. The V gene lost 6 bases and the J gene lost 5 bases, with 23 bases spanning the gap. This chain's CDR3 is CASRGSSGRTYHEQYF. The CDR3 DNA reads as TGTGCCAGCAGGGGCTCCAGCGGAAGGACCTACCACGAGCAGTACTTC.

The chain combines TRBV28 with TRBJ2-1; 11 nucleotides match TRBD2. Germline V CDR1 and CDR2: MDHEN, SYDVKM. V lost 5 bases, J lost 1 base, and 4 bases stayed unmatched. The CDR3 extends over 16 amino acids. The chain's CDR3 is CASSTTSGGSYNEQFF. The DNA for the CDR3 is TGTGCCAGCAGTACAACTAGCGGGGGATCCTACAATGAGCAGTTCTTC.

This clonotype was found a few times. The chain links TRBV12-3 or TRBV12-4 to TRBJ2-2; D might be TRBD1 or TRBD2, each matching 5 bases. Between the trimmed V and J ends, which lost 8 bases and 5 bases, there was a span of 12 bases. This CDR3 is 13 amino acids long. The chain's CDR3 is CASGEGETGELFF. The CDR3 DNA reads TGTGCCAGCGGGGAAGGGGAGACCGGGGAGCTGTTTTTT.

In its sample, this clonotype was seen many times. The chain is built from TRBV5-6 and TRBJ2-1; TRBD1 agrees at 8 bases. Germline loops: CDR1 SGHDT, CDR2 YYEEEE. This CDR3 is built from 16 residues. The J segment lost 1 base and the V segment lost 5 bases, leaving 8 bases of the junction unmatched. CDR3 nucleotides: TGTGCCAGCAGTCCGGACAGGGCAGTGTCCTACAATGAGCAGTTCTTC. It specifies CASSPDRAVSYNEQFF. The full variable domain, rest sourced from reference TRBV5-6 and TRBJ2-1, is DAGVTQSPTHLIKTRGQQVTLRCSPKSGHDTVSWYQQALGQGPQFIFQYYEEEERQRGNFPDRFSGHQFPNYSSELNVNALLLGDSALYLCASSPDRAVSYNEQFFGPGTRLTVL.